This T cell receptor (beta chain) emerged from a study of blood T cell repertoires in COVID-19. Study information: Samples of COVID-19 (acute and convalescent) were obtained from the United States, Italy and Spain. Sample material is recorded as cDNA or gDNA derived from T cells, B-cell-depleted T cells, or PBMCs.

V lost 1 base to trimming and J lost 5 bases; unmatched junction nucleotides: 1. There are 15 residues in the CDR3. Per the germline V gene, CDR1 is LGHDT and CDR2 is YNNKEL (reference sequence). Original processing methods: Reference gene primer amplification in the assay estimated nucleated cell counts. The table came from immunoSEQ multiplex PCR; TCRdb's copy has only in-frame clones and leaves some out. Clonal size and the V and J genes are those of that table, whereas D and trimming came from the DNA. The repertoire consists of around 320,000 clones, with 87% occurring once and the leading ten covering approximately 2.4%.

The receptor comes from a man between 18 and 35 years old with active or convalescent COVID-19. Sequenced input: peripheral blood. The chain recombines TRBV3-1 (or the pseudogene TRBV3-2) with TRBJ2-1; 11 bases are a match to TRBD2. This CDR3 is CASSQGLAGHNEQFF. DNA for the CDR3: TGTGCCAGCAGCCAAGGACTAGCGGGGCACAATGAGCAGTTCTTC.